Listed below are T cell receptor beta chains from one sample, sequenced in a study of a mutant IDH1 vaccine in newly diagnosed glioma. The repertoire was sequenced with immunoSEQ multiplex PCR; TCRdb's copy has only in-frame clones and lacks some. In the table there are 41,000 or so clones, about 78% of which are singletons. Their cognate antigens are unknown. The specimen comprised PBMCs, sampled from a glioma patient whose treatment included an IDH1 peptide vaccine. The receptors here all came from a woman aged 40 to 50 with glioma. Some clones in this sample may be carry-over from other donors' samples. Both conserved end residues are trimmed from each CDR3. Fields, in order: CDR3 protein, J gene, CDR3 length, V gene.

ASSNYRVQSEKLF	TRBJ1-4	13	TRBV5-6
ASVLQGAAANTGELF	TRBJ2-2	15	TRBV19
ASSEYLGQPQH	TRBJ1-5	11	TRBV6-1
SVMTGLGTGELF	TRBJ2-2	12	TRBV29-1
ASSRSWAEQF	TRBJ2-1	10	TRBV11-3
ASSSPRTATYGYT	TRBJ1-2	13	TRBV6-1
ASTSSGQYGYT	TRBJ1-2	11	TRBV11-2
ASSRSQGPEAF	TRBJ1-1	11	TRBV4-1
ASSSPEEKLF	TRBJ1-4	10	TRBV7-2
ATPAQPNGGGYT	TRBJ1-2	12	TRBV2
ASADRSFYGYT	TRBJ1-2	11	TRBV7-8
ASSFYTRNNNSPLH	TRBJ1-6	14	TRBV27
ASSQGDEKLF	TRBJ1-4	10	TRBV5-4
ASSRGQGTNQPQH	TRBJ1-5	13	TRBV9
ASSLGGRQGNSPLH	TRBJ1-6	14	TRBV5-1
AVEFGSYEQY	TRBJ2-7	10	TRBV7-9
ASSLTPSRMNTEAF	TRBJ1-1	14	TRBV7-3
SVRNGELF	TRBJ2-2	8	TRBV29-1
ASSGQGGFYEQY	TRBJ2-7	12	TRBV5-1
ASSPLTGREKLF	TRBJ1-4	12	TRBV7-9
ASSPGTTGQGEEKLF	TRBJ1-4	15	TRBV7-9
ASSKRGALHEQY	TRBJ2-7	12	TRBV7-2
ASSVEARGLGNTEAF	TRBJ1-1	15	TRBV9
ASRTQGDTEAF	TRBJ1-1	11	TRBV5-1
ASSLAGANTGELF	TRBJ2-2	13	TRBV7-3
ASSQDLVYGYT	TRBJ1-2	11	TRBV14
ASTGATSQGIQY	TRBJ2-4	12	TRBV7-9
ASSQLGGRLGIPYNEQF	TRBJ2-1	17	TRBV14
ASSGGGTSNQPQH	TRBJ1-5	13	TRBV7-9
ASSLGGRPGVPEAF	TRBJ1-1	14	TRBV7-2
ASSDQAGTTDTQY	TRBJ2-3	13	TRBV6-4
ATRGYVVTQY	TRBJ2-5	10	TRBV2
ASYRVSYGYT	TRBJ1-2	10	TRBV6-6
AIRREGPNEQF	TRBJ2-1	11	TRBV10-3
ASSGATNEKLF	TRBJ1-4	11	TRBV30
ASSRGQGVDYGYT	TRBJ1-2	13	TRBV7-2
ASSLGETQY	TRBJ2-5	9	TRBV28
ASSPRMDGDTQY	TRBJ2-3	12	TRBV19
ASSLAGRGSYEQY	TRBJ2-7	13	TRBV7-2
ASSLDGSSYNSPLH	TRBJ1-6	14	TRBV5-4
SVQAAYEQY	TRBJ2-7	9	TRBV29-1
ASSPQPTRYGYT	TRBJ1-2	12	TRBV9
ASSVGGLEQY	TRBJ2-7	10	TRBV9
ASSSRAGGRTDTQY	TRBJ2-3	14	TRBV11-3
ASSSSSWGESSYEQY	TRBJ2-7	15	TRBV5-1
SVEDRGQSNT	TRBJ1-2	10	TRBV29-1
ASRGQLNEQF	TRBJ2-1	10	TRBV7-9
ASSLRTDDLYEQY	TRBJ2-7	13	TRBV7-6
ASSLTGEGPYGYT	TRBJ1-2	13	TRBV6-4
ASSLAARGKETQY	TRBJ2-5	13	TRBV4-1
ASSQGTGFNQPQH	TRBJ1-5	13	TRBV4-3
ASSMEATEAF	TRBJ1-1	10	TRBV5-6